This T cell receptor beta chain is from a study of cytomegalovirus exposure and HLA in healthy donors. Study-level results: The authors later found TCR association rates varying by HLA locus, with DRB1 most and HLA-C fewest. Presence/absence results assume similar sequencing depth per donor, which may not hold. A likely sequencing artifact accounted for one observed cluster of highly shared sequence variants.

The primer mix had 60 Vbeta and 13 Jbeta primers. Libraries were prepared by immunoSEQ multiplex PCR; TCRdb keeps only in-frame clonotypes and omits some of them. The table lists about 200,000 clones, 75% to 85% of them singletons. Concerning this clone itself: Its antigen remains unidentified.

CDR1 and CDR2 (germline): MGHRA, YSYEKL. Trimming shortened V by 7 bases and J by 6 bases, and 17 bases separated the two germline ends. This CDR3 is built from 14 residues. Among the donors, all were healthy bone marrow donors. This TCR came from a girl aged 5-17 years in good health and CMV-seropositive. Sequenced: PBMCs. The gene calls are TRBV4-1 and TRBJ2-3; D is perhaps TRBD1 (5 bases). The CDR3 region is CASTWTQGKDTQYF. The CDR3 nucleotides are TGCGCCAGCACTTGGACCCAGGGCAAGGATACGCAGTATTTT.